This TCR beta chain was sequenced during a study of blood T cell repertoires in COVID-19. In the study overall: There were acute and convalescent COVID-19 samples, and they came from the United States, Italy and Spain. In each case, the material was cDNA or gDNA derived from T cells, B-cell-depleted T cells, or PBMCs.

The method was immunoSEQ multiplex PCR; TCRdb's version includes in-frame clones alone and lacks a portion of them. The table has fewer than 250,000 clones, roughly 90% seen once; the top ten hold roughly 6.2%. The CDR3 covers 16 residues. The sequencing input was peripheral blood. The chain carries TRBV12-2 and TRBJ2-7; the DNA was not compared with TRBD2, the D call given in the table. TRBV12-2 counts as a pseudogene. The TCR originated in a woman aged 35 to 49 who had recovered from COVID-19. CDR3 amino acids: CASRFQDWEPTNEQYF. CDR3 nucleotides: TGTGCAAGTCGCTTTCAGGACTGGGAACCTACCAACGAGCAGTACTTC.